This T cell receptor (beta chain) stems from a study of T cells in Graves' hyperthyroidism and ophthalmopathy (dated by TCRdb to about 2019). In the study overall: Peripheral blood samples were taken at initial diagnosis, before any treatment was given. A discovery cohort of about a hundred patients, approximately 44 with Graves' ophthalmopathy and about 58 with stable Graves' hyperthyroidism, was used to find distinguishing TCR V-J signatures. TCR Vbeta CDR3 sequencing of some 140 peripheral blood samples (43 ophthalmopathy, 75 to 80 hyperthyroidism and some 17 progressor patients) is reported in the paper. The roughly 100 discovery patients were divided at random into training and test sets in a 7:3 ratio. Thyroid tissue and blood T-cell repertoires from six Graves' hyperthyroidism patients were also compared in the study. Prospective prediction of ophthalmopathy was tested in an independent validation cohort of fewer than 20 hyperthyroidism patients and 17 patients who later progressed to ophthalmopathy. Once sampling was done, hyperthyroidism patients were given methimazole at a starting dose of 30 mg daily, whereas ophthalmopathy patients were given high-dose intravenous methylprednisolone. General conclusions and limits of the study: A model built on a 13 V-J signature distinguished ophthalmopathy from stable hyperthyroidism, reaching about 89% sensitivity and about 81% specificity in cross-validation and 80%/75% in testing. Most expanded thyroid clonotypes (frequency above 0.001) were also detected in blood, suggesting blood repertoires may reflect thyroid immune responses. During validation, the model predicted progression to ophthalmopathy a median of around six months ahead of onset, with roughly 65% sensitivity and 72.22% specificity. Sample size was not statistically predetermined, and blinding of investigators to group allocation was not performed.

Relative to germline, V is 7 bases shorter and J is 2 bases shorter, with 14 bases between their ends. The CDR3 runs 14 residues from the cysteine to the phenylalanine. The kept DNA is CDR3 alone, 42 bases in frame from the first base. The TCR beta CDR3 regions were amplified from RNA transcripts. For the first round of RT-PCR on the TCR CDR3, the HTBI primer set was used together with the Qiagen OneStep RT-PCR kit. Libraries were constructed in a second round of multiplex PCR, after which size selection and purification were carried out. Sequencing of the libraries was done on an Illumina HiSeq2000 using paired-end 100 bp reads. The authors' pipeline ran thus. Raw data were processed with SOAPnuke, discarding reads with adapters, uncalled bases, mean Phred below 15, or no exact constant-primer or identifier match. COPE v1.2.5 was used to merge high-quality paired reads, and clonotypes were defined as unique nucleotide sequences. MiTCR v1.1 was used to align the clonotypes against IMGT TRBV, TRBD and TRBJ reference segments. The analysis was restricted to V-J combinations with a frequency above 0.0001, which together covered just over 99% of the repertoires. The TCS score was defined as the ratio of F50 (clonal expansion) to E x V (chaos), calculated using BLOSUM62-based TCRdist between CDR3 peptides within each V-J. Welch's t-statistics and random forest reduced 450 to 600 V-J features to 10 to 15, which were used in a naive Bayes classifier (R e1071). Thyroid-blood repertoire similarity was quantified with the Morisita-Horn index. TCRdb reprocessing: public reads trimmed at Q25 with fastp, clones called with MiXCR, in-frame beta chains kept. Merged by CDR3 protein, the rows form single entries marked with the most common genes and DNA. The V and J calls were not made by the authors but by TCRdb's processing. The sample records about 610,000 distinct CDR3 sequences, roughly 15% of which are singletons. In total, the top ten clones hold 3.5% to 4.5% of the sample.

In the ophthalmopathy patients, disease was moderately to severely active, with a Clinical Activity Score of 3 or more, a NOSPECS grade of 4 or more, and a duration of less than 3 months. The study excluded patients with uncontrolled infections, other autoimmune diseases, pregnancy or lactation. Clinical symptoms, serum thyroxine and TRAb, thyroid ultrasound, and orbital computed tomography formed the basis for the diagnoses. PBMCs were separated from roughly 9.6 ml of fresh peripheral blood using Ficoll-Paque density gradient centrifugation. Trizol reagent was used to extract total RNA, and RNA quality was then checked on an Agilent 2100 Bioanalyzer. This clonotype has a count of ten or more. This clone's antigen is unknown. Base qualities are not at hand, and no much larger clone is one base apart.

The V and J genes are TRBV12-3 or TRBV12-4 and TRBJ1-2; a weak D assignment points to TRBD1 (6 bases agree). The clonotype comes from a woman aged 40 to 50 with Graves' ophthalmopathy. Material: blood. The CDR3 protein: CASTRGGANYGYTF. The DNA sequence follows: TGTGCCAGCACCCGAGGGGGGGCCAACTATGGCTACACCTTC.